The following is a T cell receptor (beta chain) sequence with its context. Its antigen is unknown. The CDR3 covers 12 residues. Germline V gives CDR1 MNHEY, CDR2 SVGAGI. After removal of 5 bases from V and 8 bases from J, the junction contained 5 bases not matched to a gene. These data originate in a study of human T cells and chemical hapten exposure. General study points: Patch test score was positively correlated with the counts of PT1 expanded TCRs.

TCRdb reprocessed the RACE reads with MiXCR, giving one entry per CDR3 protein. The sample carries more than 250,000 distinct CDR3 sequences, roughly 8.9% recorded once. Time point in this sample: pre-sensitization, week 0. Treatment denoted: therapeutic diphenylcyclopropenone sensitization with weekly scalp DPC. Participating donors were patients with alopecia, aged 18 to 70 years, considered appropriate candidates for DPC. The sequencing used whole blood, collected in connection with sensitization to the hapten diphenylcyclopropenone (DPC). The chain couples TRBV6-5 to TRBJ2-7; 8 nucleotides agree with TRBD1. The TCR originated in a woman aged 40 to 50 with alopecia areata. Some clones in this sample may be carry-over from other donors' samples. In nucleotides, the CDR3 is TGTGCCAGCAGTCGCGGACAGGGCAAGCAGTACTTC. Translation: CASSRGQGKQYF.